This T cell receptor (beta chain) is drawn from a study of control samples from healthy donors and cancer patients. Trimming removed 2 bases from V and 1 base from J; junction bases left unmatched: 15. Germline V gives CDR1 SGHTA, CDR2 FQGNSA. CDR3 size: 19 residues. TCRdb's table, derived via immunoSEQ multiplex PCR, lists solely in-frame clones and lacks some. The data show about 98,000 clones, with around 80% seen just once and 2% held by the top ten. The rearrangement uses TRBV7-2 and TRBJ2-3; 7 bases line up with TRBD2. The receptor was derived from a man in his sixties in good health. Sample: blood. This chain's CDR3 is CASSLKRVGLAAGTDTQYF. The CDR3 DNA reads TGTGCCAGCAGCTTAAAGAGGGTAGGCCTAGCGGCCGGCACAGATACGCAGTATTTT.